Below, 23 T cell receptor beta chains from the same sample are listed, as sequenced in a study of prognosis after radiotherapy for stage I lung cancer. Two-round multiplex PCR on genomic DNA was the method by which TCR beta CDR3 was amplified. First-round PCR used primers specific to each TRBV and TRBJ gene. TCRdb fed the multiplex PCR reads into MiXCR, producing one record per CDR3 protein. The sample lists around 13,000 distinct CDR3 sequences; approximately 40% were seen once. Material: PBMCs, obtained before or after stereotactic body radiation therapy (not recorded which). The receptor set was obtained from a donor of 50 years or more with non-small cell lung cancer.

This clonotype was counted many times. The chain couples TRBV5-4 to TRBJ2-7; 9 nucleotides align to TRBD2. The J segment lost 2 bases and the V segment lost 5 bases, leaving 8 bases of the junction unmatched. The CDR3 loop spans 15 amino acids. From germline, CDR1 is SGHNT and CDR2 YYREEE (reference sequence). DNA for the CDR3: TGTGCCAGCAGGCTGGGGCTAGCGGGGCCCTACGAGCAGTACTTC. This sequence encodes CASRLGLAGPYEQYF.

The gene calls are TRBV6-4 and TRBJ1-2; TRBD1 agrees at 8 bases. The CDR3 has 15 residues. J was trimmed by 7 bases and V by 5 bases; bases with no gene match: 12. CDR1 is MRHNA and CDR2 is SNTAGT in the germline V gene. The CDR3 DNA reads as TGTGCCAGCAGTTACGGTGACAGGGGCATCGGTGGCTACACCTTC. Its protein product is CASSYGDRGIGGYTF.

The genes are TRBV12-3 or TRBV12-4 and TRBJ2-7; D is possibly TRBD1 (6 bases). Trimming left V 5 bases short and J 3 bases short, with 17 bases between. This CDR3 contains 15 residues. The CDR3 sequence is CASSLSTGSVYEQYF. DNA of the CDR3: TGTGCCAGCAGTCTCTCAACAGGGTCAGTCTACGAGCAGTACTTC.

This clonotype was detected many times. The chain employs TRBV4-1 and TRBJ1-4; TRBD1 matches 10 bases. Per the germline V gene, CDR1 is MGHRA and CDR2 is YSYEKL. The CDR3 loop spans 15 amino acids. Unmatched junction bases numbered 4, after V lost 4 bases and J lost 5 bases. CDR3 region: CASSPWTGGNEKLFF. CDR3 coding DNA: TGCGCCAGCAGCCCATGGACAGGGGGAAATGAAAAACTGTTTTTT.

As regards this clonotype: Since a far larger clone is one base different, this is likely a read error. The rearrangement uses TRBV2 and TRBJ2-1; no reliable D call. Germline V gene sequence: CDR1 SNHLY, CDR2 FYNNEI. This CDR3 is built from 13 residues. V gave up 11 bases and J gave up 5 bases, with 16 bases separating them. CDR3 protein: CACGQERDNEQFF. The CDR3 nucleotides are TGTGCCTGCGGCCAGGAAAGAGACAATGAGCAGTTCTTC.

V and J are TRBV6-1 and TRBJ2-3; 8 bases are a match to TRBD2. V lost 3 bases, J lost 4 bases, and 6 bases stayed unmatched. The CDR3 has 15 amino acids. CDR1 and CDR2 from the germline V gene are MNHNS and SASEGT. In DNA form, the CDR3 reads TGTGCCAGCAGTGAGGGAGCGGGGGTTTCAGATACGCAGTATTTT. This sequence encodes CASSEGAGVSDTQYF.

This clonotype has a handful of counts. The V call is TRBV6-5, the J call TRBJ2-7; D call uncertain. The CDR3 sequence is 13 residues long. V was cut by 2 bases and J by 1 base, with 6 bases left in between. Germline CDR1 is MNHEY and CDR2 is SVGAGI. The CDR3 nucleotides read TGTGCCAGCAGTTACGGAGAGTCCTACGAGCAGTACTTC. This codes for CASSYGESYEQYF.

The chain has TRBV6-5 and TRBJ2-7; D gene uncertain. Germline V gives CDR1 MNHEY, CDR2 SVGAGI. V was clipped by 4 bases and J by 2 bases, with 12 bases between them. The CDR3 is made up of 14 amino acids. CDR3 DNA: TGTGCCAGCAGTTTCGTACAGAGTCCCTACGAGCAGTACTTC. It encodes CASSFVQSPYEQYF.

This clonotype was found many times. This chain joins TRBV2 and TRBJ2-7, with 8 bases that match TRBD1. The CDR3 consists of 14 residues. The junction had 5 bases not matched to a gene; V was cut back by 5 bases and J by 2 bases. Looked up from germline, CDR1 is SNHLY and CDR2 is FYNNEI. In nucleotides, the CDR3 is TGTGCCAGCAGTTCACAGGGGGTTCCCTACGAGCAGTACTTC. It specifies CASSSQGVPYEQYF.

Comments on this clonotype: It may be a read error: a sequence one base away is much more abundant. The J gene is TRBJ2-7, the V gene TRBV4-3, with D possibly matching TRBD2 (7 bases). Germline V gene sequence: CDR1 LGHNA, CDR2 YSLEER. CDR3 length equals 17 residues. The CDR3 sequence: CASGQERGQAGGGEQYF. CDR3 DNA sequence: TGCGCCAGCGGCCAAGAGAGGGGACAAGCTGGGGGGGGCGAGCAGTACTTC.

The V and J genes are TRBV12-3 or TRBV12-4 and TRBJ2-1, with TRBD1 as a possible D gene (7 bases). CDR3 length: 16 residues. Trimming pared 8 bases from V and 6 bases from J, leaving 23 bases between. The CDR3 sequence is CASAPRGVGGFNEQFF. CDR3 bases: TGTGCCAGCGCCCCCCGCGGGGTAGGGGGCTTCAATGAGCAGTTCTTC.

This clonotype was detected many times. The rearrangement uses TRBV27 and TRBJ2-1; TRBD2 aligns across 8 bases. The CDR3 contains 15 residues. The V and J ends lost 0 bases and 4 bases, in that order; junction bases with no gene match: 2. The germline gives CDR1 MNHEY, CDR2 SMNVEV (reference sequence). The DNA of the CDR3 is TGTGCCAGCAGTTTATCTAGCGGGGCTTACAATGAGCAGTTCTTC. It is translated as CASSLSSGAYNEQFF.

This rearrangement joins TRBV6-2 or TRBV6-3 to TRBJ1-2; 7 bases are a match to TRBD1. The CDR3 contains 17 residues. V lost 5 bases and J lost 4; bases outside the gene matches: 16. Germline V gene sequence: CDR1 MNHEY, CDR2 SVGEGT. CDR3: CASSKGPRDRDRYGYTF. CDR3 DNA sequence: TGTGCCAGCAGTAAAGGCCCCCGCGACAGGGATCGCTATGGCTACACCTTC.

This clonotype was counted ten times or more. This chain connects TRBV18 to TRBJ2-7, with D maybe TRBD1 (6 bases). The germline V gene encodes CDR1 KGHSH and CDR2 LQKENI. The V gene lost 1 base and the J gene lost 3 bases, with 7 bases spanning the gap. The CDR3 is 13 amino acids. DNA for the CDR3: TGTGCCAGCTCACCACAGGACAGCTACGAGCAGTACTTC. It yields the protein CASSPQDSYEQYF.

This chain joins TRBV28 and TRBJ2-7; 9 positions agree with TRBD2. The CDR3 totals 14 residues. After removal of 6 bases from V and 9 bases from J, the junction contained 12 bases not matched to a gene. Looked up from germline, CDR1 is MDHEN and CDR2 is SYDVKM. This CDR3 reads CASRTGTSLSGQYF. In DNA, the CDR3 is TGTGCCAGCAGAACCGGGACTAGCTTGAGCGGGCAGTACTTC.

The rearrangement joins TRBV2 to TRBJ2-6, with D hard to call. The CDR3 sequence is 13 residues long. Trimming removed 8 bases at V and 1 base at J, with 6 bases between. Per the germline V gene, CDR1 is SNHLY and CDR2 is FYNNEI. The CDR3: CASALSGANVLTF. The DNA of the CDR3 is TGTGCCAGCGCCCTTTCTGGGGCCAACGTCCTGACTTTC. The variable domain in full, with the rest retrieved from reference TRBV2 and TRBJ2-6, is EPEVTQTPSHQVTQMGQEVILRCVPISNHLYFYWYRQILGQKVEFLVSFYNNEISEKSEIFDDQFSVERPDGSNFTLKIRSTKLEDSAMYFCASALSGANVLTFGAGSRLTVL.

With regard to this clonotype: A far larger clone differs by one base, so this is likely a read error. The V call is TRBV6-9, the J call TRBJ2-1; D may correspond to TRBD1 or TRBD2 (5 bases each). Germline V CDR1 and CDR2: MNHGY, SVAAGI. This CDR3 is built from 14 residues. V was trimmed by 2 bases and J by 7 bases, leaving 12 bases between them. CDR3 sequence (DNA): TGTGCCAGCAGTTATATTCTTGAGGGGAATGAGCAGTTCTTC. Protein sequence: CASSYILEGNEQFF.

This clonotype occurred a few times. This chain links TRBV4-3 with TRBJ2-5, with 10 bases identical to TRBD2. Germline V gene lookup returns CDR1 LGHNA and CDR2 YSLEER. The CDR3 sequence is 15 residues long. Trimming cost V 3 bases and J 2 bases; bases outside gene matches: 3. The CDR3 loop is CASSQRTSGQETQYF. DNA of the CDR3: TGCGCCAGCAGCCAGAGGACTAGCGGACAAGAGACCCAGTACTTC.

By share of the sample, this clonotype is medium-sized. The rearrangement uses TRBV6-2 or TRBV6-3 and TRBJ2-3; D perhaps matches TRBD1 (5 bases). The germline V gene has CDR1 MNHEY and CDR2 SVGEGT. V lost 6 bases to trimming and J lost 8 bases, with 12 bases between them. The CDR3 consists of 12 residues. In DNA, the CDR3 is TGTGCCAGCAGGCTCGCAGGGTCTACGCAGTATTTT. It encodes CASRLAGSTQYF.

V usage is TRBV11-2 and J usage is TRBJ1-5; D is unclear. CDR3 length equals 12 residues. The V end lost 5 bases, the J end lost 3 bases, and 5 bases lay between the germline ends. Germline V lookup: CDR1 SGHAT, CDR2 FQNNGV. The CDR3 coding sequence is TGTGCCAGCAGCCCCGTCAATCAGCCCCAGCATTTT. Its protein is CASSPVNQPQHF. The full variable domain, completed using reference TRBV11-2 and TRBJ1-5, is EAGVAQSPRYKIIEKRQSVAFWCNPISGHATLYWYQQILGQGPKLLIQFQNNGVVDDSQLPKDRFSAERLKGVDSTLKIQPAKLEDSAVYLCASSPVNQPQHFGDGTRLSIL.

The table lists this clonotype with many counts. CDR3 region: CASRSGSGTDTQYF. Here the CDR3 DNA reads TGCGCCAGCAGGTCAGGGAGTGGCACAGATACGCAGTATTTT. The genes are TRBV5-1 and TRBJ2-3, with D perhaps assigned TRBD1 or TRBD2 (5 bases each). Germline-derived CDR1 and CDR2 are SGHRS and YFSETQ. V gave up 5 bases and J gave up 1 base, with 11 bases separating them. CDR3 length equals 14 residues.

The sample holds many counts of this clonotype. This chain uses TRBV2 with TRBJ1-1; TRBD1 agrees at 8 bases. There are 13 residues in the CDR3. In germline, CDR1 is SNHLY, CDR2 FYNNEI. Trimming took 6 bases from V and 4 from J; bases not matched to a gene: 4. CDR3 DNA sequence: TGTGCCAGCAGCCCAGGACAGGGCACTGAAGCTTTCTTT. Protein sequence: CASSPGQGTEAFF.

This clonotype showed up many times. This sequence joins TRBV18 and TRBJ1-2; TRBD1 matches at 9 bases. There are 17 residues in the CDR3. V shed 3 bases and J 5 bases; nucleotides not matched to a gene: 13. Per germline, CDR1 KGHSH and CDR2 LQKENI. CDR3 residues: CASSPQFSGQGQYGYTF. CDR3 DNA sequence: TGTGCCAGCTCACCCCAATTTTCGGGACAGGGACAGTATGGCTACACCTTC.